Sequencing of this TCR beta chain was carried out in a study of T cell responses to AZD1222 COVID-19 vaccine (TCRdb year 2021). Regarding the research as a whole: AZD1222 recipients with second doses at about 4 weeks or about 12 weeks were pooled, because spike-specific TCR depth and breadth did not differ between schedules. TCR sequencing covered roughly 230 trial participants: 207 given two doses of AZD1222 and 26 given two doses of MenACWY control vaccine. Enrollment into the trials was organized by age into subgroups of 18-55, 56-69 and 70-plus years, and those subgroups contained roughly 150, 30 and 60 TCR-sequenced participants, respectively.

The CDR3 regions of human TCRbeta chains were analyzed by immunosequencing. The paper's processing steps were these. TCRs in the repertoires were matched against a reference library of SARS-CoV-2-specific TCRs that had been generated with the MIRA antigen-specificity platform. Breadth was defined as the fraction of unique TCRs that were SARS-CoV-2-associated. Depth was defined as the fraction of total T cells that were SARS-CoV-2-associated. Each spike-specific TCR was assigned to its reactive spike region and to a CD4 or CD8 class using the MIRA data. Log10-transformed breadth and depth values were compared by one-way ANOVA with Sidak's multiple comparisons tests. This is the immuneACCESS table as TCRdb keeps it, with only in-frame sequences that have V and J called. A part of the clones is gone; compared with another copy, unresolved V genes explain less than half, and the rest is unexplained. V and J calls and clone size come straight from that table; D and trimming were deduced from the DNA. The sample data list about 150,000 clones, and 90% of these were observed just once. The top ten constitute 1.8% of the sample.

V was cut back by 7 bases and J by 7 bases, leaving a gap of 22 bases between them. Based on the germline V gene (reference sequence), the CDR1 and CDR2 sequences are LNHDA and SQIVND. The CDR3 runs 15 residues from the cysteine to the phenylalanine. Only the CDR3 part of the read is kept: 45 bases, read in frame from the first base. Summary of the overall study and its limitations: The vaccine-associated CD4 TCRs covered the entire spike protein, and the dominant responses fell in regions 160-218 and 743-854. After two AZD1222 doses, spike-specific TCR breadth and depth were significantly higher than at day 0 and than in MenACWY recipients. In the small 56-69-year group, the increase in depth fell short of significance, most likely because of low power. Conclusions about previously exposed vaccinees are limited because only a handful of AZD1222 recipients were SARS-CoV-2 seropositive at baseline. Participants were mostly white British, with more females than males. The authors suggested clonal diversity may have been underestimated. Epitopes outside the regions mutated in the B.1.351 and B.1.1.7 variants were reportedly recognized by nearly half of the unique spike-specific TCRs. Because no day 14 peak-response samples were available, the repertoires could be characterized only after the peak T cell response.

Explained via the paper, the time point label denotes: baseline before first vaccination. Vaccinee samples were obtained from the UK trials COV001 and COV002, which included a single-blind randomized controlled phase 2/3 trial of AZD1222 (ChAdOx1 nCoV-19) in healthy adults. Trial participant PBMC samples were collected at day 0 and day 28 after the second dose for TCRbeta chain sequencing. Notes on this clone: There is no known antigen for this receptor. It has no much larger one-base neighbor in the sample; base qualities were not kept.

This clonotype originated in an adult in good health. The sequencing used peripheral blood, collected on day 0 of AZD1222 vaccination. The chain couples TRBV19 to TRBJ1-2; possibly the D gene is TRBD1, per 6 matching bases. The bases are TGTGCCAGTACCCCGGACAGTTTTTGGAAGATTGGCTACACCTTC. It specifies CASTPDSFWKIGYTF.